Described below is a single T cell receptor (beta chain) sequence and its context. The data derive from a study of blood T cell repertoires in COVID-19. The overall study: The United States, Italy and Spain provided the acute and convalescent COVID-19 samples. Sample material is recorded as cDNA or gDNA derived from T cells, B-cell-depleted T cells, or PBMCs.

Source study methods: Scientists estimated how many nucleated cells there were by amplifying reference gene primers. Generated by immunoSEQ multiplex PCR, the TCRdb table keeps only in-frame clones and is missing some. That table gives V, J and clone size, and the DNA gave D and trimming. Of about 98,000 clones in the sample, about four fifths are singletons; the top ten hold approximately 25%. Germline CDR1 SGDLS, CDR2 YYNGEE. Trimming took off 6 bases at V and 0 bases at J, with 14 bases between the two ends. The CDR3 covers 15 residues. Input material: peripheral blood. The sequence was obtained from a man in his sixties or seventies with acute or convalescent COVID-19. This rearrangement joins TRBV9 to TRBJ2-3, with D possibly matching TRBD1 (5 bases). CDR3 in DNA: TGTGCCAGCAACCCTGGGGCAGCTAGCACAGATACGCAGTATTTT. Its protein product is CASNPGAASTDTQYF.